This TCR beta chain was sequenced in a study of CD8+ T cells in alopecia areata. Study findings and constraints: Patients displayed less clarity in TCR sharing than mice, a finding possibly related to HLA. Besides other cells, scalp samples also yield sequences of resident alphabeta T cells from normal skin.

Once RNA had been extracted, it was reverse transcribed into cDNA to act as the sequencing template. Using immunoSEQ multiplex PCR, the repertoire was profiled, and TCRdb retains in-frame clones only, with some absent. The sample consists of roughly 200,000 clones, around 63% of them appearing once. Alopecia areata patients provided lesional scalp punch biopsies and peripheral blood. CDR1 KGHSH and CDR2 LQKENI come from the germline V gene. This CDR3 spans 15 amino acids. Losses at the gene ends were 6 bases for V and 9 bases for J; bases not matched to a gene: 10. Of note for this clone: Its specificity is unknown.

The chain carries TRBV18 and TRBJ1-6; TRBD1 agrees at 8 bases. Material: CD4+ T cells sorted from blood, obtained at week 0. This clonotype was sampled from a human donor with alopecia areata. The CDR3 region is CASSKGQVEGSPLHF. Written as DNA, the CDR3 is TGTGCCAGCTCGAAGGGACAGGTGGAAGGTTCACCCCTCCACTTT. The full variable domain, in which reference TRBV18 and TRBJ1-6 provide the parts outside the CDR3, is NAGVMQNPRHLVRRRGQEARLRCSPMKGHSHVYWYRQLPEEGLKFMVYLQKENIIDESGMPKERFSAEFPKEGPSILRIQQVVRGDSAAYFCASSKGQVEGSPLHFGNGTRLTVT.